This note documents a single T cell receptor (beta chain) sequence. Its antigen is undetermined. The germline gives CDR1 SGHAT, CDR2 FQNNGV. Germline trimming cut 5 bases from V and 4 bases from J; bases unmatched to any gene: 6. This CDR3 spans 15 amino acids. The data originate from a study of T cell responses to AZD1222 COVID-19 vaccine. Study-level results: Targeting of unmutated variant regions was reportedly seen in nearly half of spike-specific TCRs. Compared with day 0, the breadth and depth of the Spike-specific TCR repertoire rose significantly after two doses of AZD1222. Scientists sampled the repertoires only once the peak T cell response had passed. Vaccine-associated CD4 TCRs spanned spike, dominant at 160-218 and 743-854.

TCRdb's table, derived via immunoSEQ multiplex PCR, lists solely in-frame clones and lacks some. The sample holds about 130,000 clones, around nine tenths seen once. The sequenced sample was peripheral blood, obtained on day 0 of AZD1222 vaccination. The TCR comes from an adult in good health. V is TRBV11-2 and J is TRBJ1-5, with 9 bases identical to TRBD1. CDR3 sequence reads: CASSPGTGLNQPQHF. The CDR3 DNA sequence: TGTGCCAGCAGCCCAGGGACAGGGTTAAATCAGCCCCAGCATTTT.